This TCR beta chain was sequenced for a study of beta chain features in type 1 diabetes. Study-level information: Cell yields, gender and age were similar in healthy donors and patients. Regarding the study as a whole: The analysis here could not establish whether HLA type shapes TCRB rearrangement. Shortening of TCRB CDR3s, moderate but significant, appeared in all four CD4+ subsets of Type 1 diabetes patients. Within the patient group, naive, central memory and Treg TCRB repertoires appeared more similar to each other than within healthy donors.

The CDR3 loop spans 14 amino acids. Germline V lookup: CDR1 MGHDK, CDR2 SYGVNS. V was cut by 6 bases and J by 0 bases, with 12 bases left in between. On this clone: Its target is unknown.

Investigators reverse transcribed all isolated RNA, so they sequenced expressed TCRB transcripts. Generated by immunoSEQ multiplex PCR, the TCRdb table keeps only in-frame clones and is missing some. The table includes some 350,000 clones, roughly 13% detected once. This chain uses TRBV25-1 with TRBJ2-7, with TRBD1 as a possible D gene (6 bases). The sequence derives from a woman aged 18-30 years with type 1 diabetes. Sequences were obtained from naive CD4+ T cells from blood. The CDR3 DNA reads TGTGCCAGCAGATCCCAGGGGTTCTCCTACGAGCAGTACGTC. It specifies CASRSQGFSYEQYV.